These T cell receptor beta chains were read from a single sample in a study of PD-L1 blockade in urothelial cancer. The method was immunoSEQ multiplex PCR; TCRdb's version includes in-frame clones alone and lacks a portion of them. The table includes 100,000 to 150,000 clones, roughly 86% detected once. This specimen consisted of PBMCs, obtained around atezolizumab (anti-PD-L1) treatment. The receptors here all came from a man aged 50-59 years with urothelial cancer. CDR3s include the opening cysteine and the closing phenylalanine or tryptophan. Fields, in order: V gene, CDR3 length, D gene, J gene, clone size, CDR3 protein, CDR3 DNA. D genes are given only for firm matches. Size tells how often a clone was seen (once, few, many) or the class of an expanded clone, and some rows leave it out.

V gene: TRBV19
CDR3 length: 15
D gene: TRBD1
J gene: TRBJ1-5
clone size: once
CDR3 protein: CASKVDRAMNQPQHF
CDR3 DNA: TGTGCCAGTAAAGTTGACAGGGCAATGAATCAGCCCCAGCATTTT

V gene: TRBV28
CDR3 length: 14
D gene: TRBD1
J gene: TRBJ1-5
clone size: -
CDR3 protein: CASRLDRGGSPQHF
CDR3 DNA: TGTGCCAGCAGACTCGACAGGGGCGGATCGCCCCAGCATTTT

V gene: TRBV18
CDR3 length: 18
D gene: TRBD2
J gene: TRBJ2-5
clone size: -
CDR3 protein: CASSPTGTSGSRLETQYF
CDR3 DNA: TGTGCCAGCTCACCAACCGGGACTAGCGGTAGCAGACTGGAGACCCAGTACTTC

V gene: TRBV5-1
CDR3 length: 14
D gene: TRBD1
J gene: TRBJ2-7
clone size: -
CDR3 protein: CASSPGQGAYEQYF
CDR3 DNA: TGCGCCAGCAGCCCGGGACAGGGGGCCTACGAGCAGTACTTC

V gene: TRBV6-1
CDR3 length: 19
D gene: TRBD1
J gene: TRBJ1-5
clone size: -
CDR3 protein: CASSEAAKRQGAGNQPQHF
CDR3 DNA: TGTGCCAGCAGTGAAGCAGCCAAGCGACAGGGGGCGGGAAATCAGCCCCAGCATTTT

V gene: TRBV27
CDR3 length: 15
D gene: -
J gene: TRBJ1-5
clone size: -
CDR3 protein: CASSFGRGSNQPQHF
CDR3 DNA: TGTGCCAGCAGTTTTGGCAGGGGTAGCAATCAGCCCCAGCATTTT

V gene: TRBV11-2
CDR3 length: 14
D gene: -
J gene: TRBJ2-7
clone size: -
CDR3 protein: CASSFVGTGGEQYF
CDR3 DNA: TGTGCCAGCAGCTTCGTCGGGACCGGGGGCGAGCAGTACTTC

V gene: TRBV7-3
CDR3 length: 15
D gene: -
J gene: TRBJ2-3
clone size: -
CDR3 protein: CASSFRGQTTDTQYF
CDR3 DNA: TGTGCCAGCAGCTTTAGGGGCCAAACCACAGATACGCAGTATTTT

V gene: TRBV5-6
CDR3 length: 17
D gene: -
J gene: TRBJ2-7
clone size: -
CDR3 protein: CASSLALRVQDHGEQYF
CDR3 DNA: TGTGCCAGCAGCTTGGCTTTAAGGGTACAGGATCATGGGGAGCAGTACTTC

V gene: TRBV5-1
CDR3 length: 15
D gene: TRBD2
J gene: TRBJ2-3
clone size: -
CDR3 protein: CASSLVAGDADTQYF
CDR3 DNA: TGCGCCAGCAGCTTGGTAGCGGGAGACGCAGATACGCAGTATTTT

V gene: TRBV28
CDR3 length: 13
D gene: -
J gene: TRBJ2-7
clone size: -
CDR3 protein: CASRGAGSYEQYF
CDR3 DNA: TGTGCCAGCAGGGGGGCGGGCAGCTACGAGCAGTACTTC

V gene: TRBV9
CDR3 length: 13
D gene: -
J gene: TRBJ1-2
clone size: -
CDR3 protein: CASSVVGGFGYTF
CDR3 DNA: TGTGCCAGCAGCGTAGTCGGGGGGTTTGGCTACACCTTC

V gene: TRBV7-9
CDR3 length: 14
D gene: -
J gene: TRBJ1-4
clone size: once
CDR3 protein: CASSLDRANEKLFF
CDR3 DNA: TGTGCCAGCAGCCTTGACAGAGCTAATGAAAAACTGTTTTTT

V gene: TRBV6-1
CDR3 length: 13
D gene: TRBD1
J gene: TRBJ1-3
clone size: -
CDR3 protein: CAGGTGSGNTIYF
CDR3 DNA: TGTGCCGGGGGGACAGGCTCTGGAAACACCATATATTTT

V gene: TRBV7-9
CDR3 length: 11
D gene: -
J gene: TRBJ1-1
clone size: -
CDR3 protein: CASSREAEAFF
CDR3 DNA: TGTGCCAGCAGCCGGGAAGCTGAAGCTTTCTTT

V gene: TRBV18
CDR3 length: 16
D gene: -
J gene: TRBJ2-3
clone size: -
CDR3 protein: CASSPPVGVRSDTQYF
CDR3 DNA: TGTGCCAGCTCACCACCGGTCGGGGTGAGATCAGATACGCAGTATTTT

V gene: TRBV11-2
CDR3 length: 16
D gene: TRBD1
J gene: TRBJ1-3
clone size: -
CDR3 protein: CASSLGVGQGGGPIYF
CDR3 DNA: TGTGCCAGCAGCTTAGGCGTGGGACAGGGAGGCGGGCCCATATATTTT

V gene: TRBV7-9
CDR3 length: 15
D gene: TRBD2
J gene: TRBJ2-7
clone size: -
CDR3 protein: CASSSTSGSVYEQYF
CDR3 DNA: TGTGCCAGCAGCTCGACTAGCGGGAGTGTCTACGAGCAGTACTTC

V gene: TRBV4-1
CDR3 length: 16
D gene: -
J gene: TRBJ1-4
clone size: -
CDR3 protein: CACSPGHQSANEKLFF
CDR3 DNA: TGCGCCTGCTCGCCAGGCCACCAATCGGCTAATGAAAAACTGTTTTTT

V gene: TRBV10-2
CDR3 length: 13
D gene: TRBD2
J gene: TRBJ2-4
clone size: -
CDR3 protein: CASSTSGGNIQYF
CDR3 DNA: TGCGCCAGCAGTACTAGCGGGGGAAACATTCAGTACTTC

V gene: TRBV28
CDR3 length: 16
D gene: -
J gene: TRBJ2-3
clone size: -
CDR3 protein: CASSFPRHGGSGTQYF
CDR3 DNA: TGTGCCAGCAGTTTTCCGCGGCACGGCGGGTCTGGTACGCAGTATTTT

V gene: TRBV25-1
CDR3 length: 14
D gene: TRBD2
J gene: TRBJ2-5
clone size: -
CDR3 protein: CASRAAGGPETQYF
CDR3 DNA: TGTGCCAGCAGAGCAGCGGGAGGGCCAGAGACCCAGTACTTC

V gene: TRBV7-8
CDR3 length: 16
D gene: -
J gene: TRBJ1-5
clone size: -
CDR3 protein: CASPGQLTLSNQPQHF
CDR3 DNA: TGTGCCAGTCCCGGACAGCTAACTCTTAGCAATCAGCCCCAGCATTTT

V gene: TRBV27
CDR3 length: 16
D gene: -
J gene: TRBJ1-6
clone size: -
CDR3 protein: CASSLKKRQLNSPLHF
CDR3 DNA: TGTGCCAGCAGTTTGAAAAAACGACAGCTAAATTCACCCCTCCACTTT

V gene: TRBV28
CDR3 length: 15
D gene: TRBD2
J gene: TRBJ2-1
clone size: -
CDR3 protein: CASSTGTSRMGEQFF
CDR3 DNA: TGTGCCAGCAGTACCGGGACTAGTAGGATGGGTGAGCAGTTCTTC

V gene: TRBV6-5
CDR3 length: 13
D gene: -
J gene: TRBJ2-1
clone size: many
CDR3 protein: CARWGGTNNEQFF
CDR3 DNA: TGTGCCCGGTGGGGAGGTACGAACAATGAGCAGTTCTTC

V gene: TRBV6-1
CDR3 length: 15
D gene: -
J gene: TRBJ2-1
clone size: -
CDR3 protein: CASDTGRTSYNEQFF
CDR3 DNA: TGTGCCAGCGATACTGGGCGCACCTCCTACAATGAGCAGTTCTTC

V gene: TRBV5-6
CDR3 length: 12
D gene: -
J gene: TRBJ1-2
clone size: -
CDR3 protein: CASTKHRTGYTF
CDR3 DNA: TGTGCCAGCACCAAACACAGGACTGGCTACACCTTC

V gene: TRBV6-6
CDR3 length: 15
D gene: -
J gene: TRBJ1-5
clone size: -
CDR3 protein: CASSYGAGGNQPQHF
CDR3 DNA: TGTGCCAGCAGTTACGGGGCAGGGGGCAATCAGCCCCAGCATTTT

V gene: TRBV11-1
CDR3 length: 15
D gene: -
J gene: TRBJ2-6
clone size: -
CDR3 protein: CASSLLTGGDNVLTF
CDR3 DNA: TGTGCCAGCAGCTTACTTACAGGTGGGGACAACGTCCTGACTTTC

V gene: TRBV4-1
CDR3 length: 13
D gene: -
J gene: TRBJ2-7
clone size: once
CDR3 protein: CASSQEGAREQYF
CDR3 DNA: TGCGCCAGCAGCCAAGAGGGGGCTCGGGAGCAGTACTTC

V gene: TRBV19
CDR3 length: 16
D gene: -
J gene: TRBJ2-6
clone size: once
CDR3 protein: CASSIRVRSGANVLTF
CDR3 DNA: TGTGCCAGTAGTATACGGGTGCGATCTGGGGCCAACGTCCTGACTTTC

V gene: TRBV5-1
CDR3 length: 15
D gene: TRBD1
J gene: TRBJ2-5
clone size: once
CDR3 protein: CASSFLTGGEETQYF
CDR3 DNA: TGCGCCAGCAGCTTCCTCACAGGGGGTGAAGAGACCCAGTACTTC

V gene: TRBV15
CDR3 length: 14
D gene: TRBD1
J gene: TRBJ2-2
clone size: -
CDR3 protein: CATRGQLNTGELFF
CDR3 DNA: TGTGCCACCAGGGGACAGTTGAACACCGGGGAGCTGTTTTTT

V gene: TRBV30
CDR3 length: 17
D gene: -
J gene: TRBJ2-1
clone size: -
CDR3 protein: CAWSKGNLRSSYNEQFF
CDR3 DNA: TGTGCCTGGAGTAAAGGCAATTTAAGGAGCTCCTACAATGAGCAGTTCTTC

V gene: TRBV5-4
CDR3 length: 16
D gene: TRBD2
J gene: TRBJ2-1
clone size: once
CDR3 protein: CASTREGGLATGEQFF
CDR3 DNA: TGTGCCAGCACCCGAGAGGGGGGACTAGCAACCGGTGAGCAGTTCTTC

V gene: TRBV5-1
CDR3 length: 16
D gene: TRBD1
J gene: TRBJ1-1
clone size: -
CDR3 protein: CASSLQSGTGNTEAFF
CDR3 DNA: TGCGCCAGCAGCTTGCAATCCGGGACAGGGAACACTGAAGCTTTCTTT

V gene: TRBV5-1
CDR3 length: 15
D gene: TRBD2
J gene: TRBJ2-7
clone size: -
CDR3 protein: CASSLALGLDYEQYF
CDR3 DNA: TGCGCCAGCAGCTTGGCCTTAGGACTAGACTACGAGCAGTACTTC

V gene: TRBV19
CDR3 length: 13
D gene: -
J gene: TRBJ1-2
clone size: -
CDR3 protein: CASKNEPNYGYTF
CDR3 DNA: TGTGCCAGTAAAAACGAGCCTAACTATGGCTACACCTTC

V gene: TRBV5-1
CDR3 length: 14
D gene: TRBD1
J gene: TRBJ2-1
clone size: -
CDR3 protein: CASSERTGGNEQFF
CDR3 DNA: TGCGCCAGCAGCGAAAGGACAGGGGGCAATGAGCAGTTCTTC

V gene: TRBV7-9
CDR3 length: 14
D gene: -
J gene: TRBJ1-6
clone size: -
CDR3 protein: CASSSGQGNSPLHF
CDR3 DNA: TGTGCCAGCAGCTCTGGGCAAGGAAATTCACCCCTCCACTTT

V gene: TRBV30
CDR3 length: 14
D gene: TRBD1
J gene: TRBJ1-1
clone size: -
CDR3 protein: CAWDLTGTNTEAFF
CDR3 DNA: TGTGCCTGGGACTTGACAGGGACGAACACTGAAGCTTTCTTT

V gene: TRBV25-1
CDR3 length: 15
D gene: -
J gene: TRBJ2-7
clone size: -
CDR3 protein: CASSELGDKSYEQYF
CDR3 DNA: TGTGCCAGCAGTGAGTTAGGGGACAAATCCTACGAGCAGTACTTC